This passage covers 29 T cell receptor beta chains from one sample sequenced in a study of blood T cell repertoires in COVID-19. The assay was immunoSEQ multiplex PCR, and TCRdb's table has in-frame clones only and misses some. The table includes about 80,000 clones, about 91% detected once. What was sequenced was peripheral blood. These receptors were obtained from a woman older than 75 with acute or convalescent COVID-19.

This clone was counted only a few times. The chain employs TRBV5-1 and TRBJ2-5; the D gene is possibly TRBD2 (5 bases). V was cut by 2 bases and J by 7 bases, with 12 bases left in between. The CDR3 covers 13 residues. Germline values: CDR1 SGHRS, CDR2 YFSETQ. The CDR3 sequence is CASSFGERRTQYF. The CDR3 region has the DNA TGCGCCAGCAGCTTCGGGGAAAGACGGACCCAGTACTTC.

The table lists this clone with a few counts. The chain employs TRBV7-8 and TRBJ2-7, with D perhaps matching TRBD1 (6 bases). The CDR3 is 14 residues long. Germline CDR1 and CDR2: SGHVS and FQNEAQ. V was cut by 1 base and J by 2 bases, with 9 bases left in between. For the CDR3, the DNA is TGTGCCAGCAGCTTAGACAGGGTTGCCTACGAGCAGTACTTC. It yields the protein CASSLDRVAYEQYF.

The V and J genes are TRBV27 and TRBJ2-5; 8 bases are a match to TRBD1. The CDR3 contains 17 residues. Germline V gives CDR1 MNHEY, CDR2 SMNVEV (reference sequence). V was pared by 2 bases and J by 5 bases, with 13 bases of the junction left unmatched. In DNA form, the CDR3 reads TGTGCCAGCAGTTTAAGCGGGCAGGGGGCTCCCCGGGAGACCCAGTACTTC. Translated: CASSLSGQGAPRETQYF.

The chain has TRBV19 and TRBJ2-1; 11 bases agree with TRBD2. Germline-derived CDR1 and CDR2 are LNHDA and SQIVND (reference sequence). CDR3 length: 16 residues. Trimming cost V 6 bases and J 1 base; bases outside gene matches: 5. This chain's CDR3 is CASRALAGVSYNEQFF. As DNA, the CDR3 is TGTGCCAGTAGGGCACTAGCGGGGGTTTCCTACAATGAGCAGTTCTTC.

This clone came up once. The J gene is TRBJ1-2, the V gene TRBV5-4; TRBD1 aligns across 8 bases. J gave up 8 bases and V 2 bases, and 5 bases lay outside the gene matches. Per the germline V gene, CDR1 is SGHNT and CDR2 is YYREEE (reference sequence). The CDR3 runs to 13 residues. The CDR3 loop is CASSFQGAGGYTF. The CDR3 coding sequence is TGTGCCAGCAGCTTTCAGGGGGCGGGAGGCTACACCTTC.

The V gene is TRBV15, the J gene TRBJ2-7, with D tentatively TRBD2 (6 bases). With 3 bases removed from V and 2 bases from J, the gap between germline ends came to 14 bases. This CDR3 has 15 residues. CDR1 and CDR2 (germline): LNHNV, YYDKDF (reference sequence). For the CDR3, the DNA is TGTGCCACCAGCAGCCCCGGGGGTCCTACCTACGAGCAGTACTTC. Translation gives CATSSPGGPTYEQYF.

J is TRBJ1-5 and V is TRBV10-2; perhaps TRBD1 as D (6 bases). The CDR3 sequence is 16 residues long. Germline assignment: CDR1 WSHSY and CDR2 SAAADI. Trimming cost V 8 bases and J 0 bases, with 17 bases left between them. Here the CDR3 DNA reads TGCGCCAGCCAACAGGGAGGGGGTTATAGCAATCAGCCCCAGCATTTT. This sequence encodes CASQQGGGYSNQPQHF.

This clone was picked up one time. The chain links TRBV25-1 to TRBJ2-5; maybe TRBD1 (6 bases). Germline V lookup: CDR1 MGHDK, CDR2 SYGVNS. CDR3 length equals 15 residues. The V gene lost 1 base and the J gene lost 5 bases, with 14 bases spanning the gap. The CDR3 bases are TGTGCCAGCAGTGAATCTACAGGGAACAGGGAGACCCAGTACTTC. Translating gives CASSESTGNRETQYF.

This clone was seen more than once but under ten times. The V gene is TRBV6-5, the J gene TRBJ1-1; 8 bases match TRBD1. Germline values: CDR1 MNHEY, CDR2 SVGAGI. CDR3 length equals 13 residues. The V segment lost 8 bases and the J segment 3 bases; nucleotides outside the gene matches: 5. CDR3 coding DNA: TGTGCCAGCCGGACAGGGCGGGACACTGAAGCTTTCTTT. Its protein is CASRTGRDTEAFF.

Concerning this clone: A much larger clone sits a single nucleotide away, making a read error possible. CDR3 sequence (DNA): TGTGCCAGCAGCGCCTCCAAGGATGCGACTATGCGGTATTTT. It encodes CASSASKDATMRYF. This rearrangement joins TRBV7-2 to TRBJ2-3, with a possible D match to TRBD2 (5 bases). Per the germline V gene, CDR1 is SGHTA and CDR2 is FQGNSA. The V end lost 5 bases, the J end lost 14 bases, and 23 bases lay between the germline ends. The CDR3 is 14 residues long.

The chain carries TRBV28 and TRBJ2-7; a weak D match, TRBD2 (5 bases). The V and J ends lost 6 bases and 5 bases respectively, with 11 bases between them. The CDR3 covers 12 residues. Germline CDR1 MDHEN, CDR2 SYDVKM. The CDR3 loop is CASREDGDEQYF. The CDR3 nucleotides are TGTGCCAGCAGGGAGGACGGAGACGAGCAGTACTTC.

This sequence joins TRBV5-6 and TRBJ1-2; 9 bases fit TRBD1. CDR1 and CDR2 from the germline V gene are SGHDT and YYEEEE. J gave up 7 bases and V 3 bases, and 4 bases lay outside the gene matches. The CDR3 consists of 13 residues. The DNA for the CDR3 is TGTGCCAGCAGCTCACAGGGGGCGTTTGGCTACACCTTC. Amino acids: CASSSQGAFGYTF.

The V gene is TRBV30, the J gene TRBJ1-2; D ambiguous. Per the germline V gene, CDR1 is GTSNPN and CDR2 is SVGIG (reference sequence). This CDR3 has 12 residues. V was trimmed by 3 bases and J by 0 bases, leaving 5 bases between them. The CDR3 nucleotides read TGTGCCTGGAGGTCAGCTAACTATGGCTACACCTTC. Amino acids: CAWRSANYGYTF.

This chain joins TRBV27 and TRBJ2-7; perhaps TRBD2 as D (6 bases). Germline V CDR1 and CDR2: MNHEY, SMNVEV (reference sequence). This CDR3 comprises 14 residues. V gave up 4 bases and J gave up 6 bases, with 16 bases separating them. The CDR3 DNA follows: TGTGCCAGCAGTTCTTCCGGGACTTCTCTCGAGCAGTACTTC. Its protein is CASSSSGTSLEQYF.

V and J are TRBV14 and TRBJ2-7; 9 positions agree with TRBD1. Germline assignment: CDR1 SGHDN and CDR2 FVKESK. J was trimmed by 6 bases and V by 4 bases; bases with no gene match: 13. CDR3 size: 16 residues. The CDR3 region has the DNA TGTGCCAGCAGCCGAAGGCCCCTGACAGGGGGTCTCGAGCAGTACTTC. The encoded protein is CASSRRPLTGGLEQYF.

This clone turned up a few times. The chain couples TRBV2 to TRBJ2-2; TRBD1 might be the D (5 bases). This CDR3 contains 15 residues. The germline CDR1 and CDR2 sequences are SNHLY and FYNNEI. V lost 7 bases to trimming and J lost 2 bases, with 14 bases between them. Here the CDR3 reads CASNQQGPNTGELFF. The CDR3 nucleotides read TGTGCCAGCAATCAGCAGGGTCCTAACACCGGGGAGCTGTTTTTT.

The CDR3 spells CASSPLAGETHNEQFF. CDR3 nucleotide sequence: TGCGCCAGCAGCCCTCTAGCGGGGGAGACTCACAATGAGCAGTTCTTC. The chain combines TRBV5-1 with TRBJ2-1, with TRBD2 matching over 10 bases. The CDR3 runs 16 residues. Germline CDR1 and CDR2: SGHRS and YFSETQ. After removal of 4 bases from V and 5 bases from J, the junction contained 9 bases not matched to a gene.

The genes are TRBV6-5 and TRBJ2-7; 9 bases match TRBD1. CDR1 is MNHEY and CDR2 is SVGAGI in the germline V gene. The CDR3 is 13 amino acids. The trim removed 8 bases at V and 5 bases at J, leaving 7 bases unmatched. CDR3 protein: CASYGTGRHEQYF. The DNA of the CDR3 is TGTGCCAGCTATGGGACAGGGAGACACGAGCAGTACTTC.

The rearrangement joins TRBV6-5 to TRBJ2-2, with a tentative D call TRBD1 (6 bases). Germline CDR1 and CDR2: MNHEY and SVGAGI. V lost 2 bases, J lost 6 bases, and 10 bases lay in between. CDR3 length: 14 residues. The CDR3 here is CASSYHGQPGELFF. The DNA of the CDR3 is TGTGCCAGCAGTTACCACGGACAGCCCGGGGAGCTGTTTTTT.

The chain joins TRBV5-6 to TRBJ1-2; 10 positions match TRBD1. Unmatched junction bases numbered 9, after V lost 4 bases and J lost 12 bases. The CDR3 has 13 residues. CDR1 SGHDT and CDR2 YYEEEE come from the germline V gene. CDR3 region: CASSPDRDRGNTF. Written as DNA, the CDR3 is TGTGCCAGCAGCCCTGACCGGGACAGGGGCAACACCTTC.

V usage is TRBV11-3 and J usage is TRBJ1-2; D is uncertain. V was shortened by 3 bases and J by 0 bases, with 8 bases between the two germline ends. This CDR3 has 14 amino acids. The V gene's germline CDR1 is SGHNT and CDR2 YENEEA. Here the CDR3 reads CASSLKTTNYGYTF. The CDR3 nucleotides are TGTGCCAGCAGCTTGAAAACTACTAACTATGGCTACACCTTC.

V usage is TRBV6-2 or TRBV6-3 and J usage is TRBJ2-5, with TRBD1 matching 8 bases. V trimming: 2 bases; J trimming: 2 bases; junction bases outside the gene matches: 4. Germline CDR1 reads MNHEY; CDR2 reads SVGEGT. This CDR3 is built from 15 residues. The CDR3 coding sequence is TGTGCCAGCAGTTACCCATACAGGGGGCAAGAGACCCAGTACTTC. This gives the protein CASSYPYRGQETQYF.

The chain links TRBV19 to TRBJ2-3; 7 positions agree with TRBD2. Germline V gene data show CDR1 as LNHDA and CDR2 as SQIVND (reference sequence). CDR3 length: 12 amino acids. J gave up 5 bases and V 5 bases, and 1 base lay outside the gene matches. The CDR3 DNA sequence: TGTGCCAGTAGTGGGGGGGGAGATACGCAGTATTTT. Amino acids: CASSGGGDTQYF.

This clone was counted only a few times. The chain couples TRBV10-2 to TRBJ2-7; D is possibly TRBD2 (6 bases). CDR1 is WSHSY, CDR2 SAAADI, per germline. This CDR3 region has 14 residues. Trimming removed 6 bases at V and 3 bases at J, with 15 bases between. The CDR3 sequence is CASRDGSGYYEQYF. Here the CDR3 DNA reads TGCGCCAGCAGAGACGGGAGTGGCTACTACGAGCAGTACTTC.

The chain links TRBV5-6 to TRBJ2-1, with 8 bases matching TRBD1. This CDR3 is 16 amino acids long. Trimming cost V 1 base and J 6 bases; bases outside gene matches: 9. Germline lookup yields CDR1 SGHDT and CDR2 YYEEEE. Here the CDR3 reads CASSLPRQGASNEQFF. The CDR3 coding sequence is TGTGCCAGCAGCTTGCCGCGGCAGGGGGCTTCCAATGAGCAGTTCTTC.

The rearrangement uses TRBV9 and TRBJ1-3; D call uncertain. Trimming cost V 4 bases and J 0 bases, with 11 bases left between them. The CDR3 is 15 amino acids. The germline gives CDR1 SGDLS, CDR2 YYNGEE. The CDR3 sequence is CASSPRFGSGNTIYF. The CDR3 DNA is TGTGCCAGCAGCCCCCGTTTCGGCTCTGGAAACACCATATATTTT.

The CDR3 region has the DNA TGCGCCAGCAGGGAGGGAGTTCAAGAGACCCAGTACTTC. As protein: CASREGVQETQYF. J is TRBJ2-5 and V is TRBV5-1, with D tentatively TRBD2 (6 bases). Germline V gene data show CDR1 as SGHRS and CDR2 as YFSETQ. This CDR3 comprises 13 residues. The V gene lost 5 bases and the J gene lost 2 bases, with 10 bases spanning the gap.

Only one count was recorded for this clone. V gene TRBV3-1 (or the pseudogene TRBV3-2) combines with J gene TRBJ2-5; weak D call: TRBD2 (7 bases). The CDR3 length is 16 residues. The V gene lost 5 bases and the J gene lost 7 bases, with 23 bases spanning the gap. Looked up from germline, CDR1 is LGHDT and CDR2 is YNNKEL (reference sequence). This CDR3 is CASSSERTRGGGTQYF. CDR3 nucleotide sequence: TGTGCCAGCAGCTCCGAACGGACTAGAGGGGGGGGGACCCAGTACTTC.

This clone has just a few counts. Other nucleotide sequences from this sample produce the same CDR3. The J gene is TRBJ2-7, the V gene TRBV5-6; 10 nucleotides match TRBD1. CDR1 is SGHDT, CDR2 YYEEEE, per germline. The CDR3 length is 15 residues. V gave up 2 bases and J gave up 7 bases; unmatched junction bases: 9. The DNA for the CDR3 is TGTGCCAGCAGCTTCGGACAGGGGGGCACTGAAGAGCAGTACTTC. This encodes CASSFGQGGTEEQYF.